The next 18 T cell receptor beta chains were all read from a single sample in a study of blood T cell repertoires in COVID-19. Data came from immunoSEQ multiplex PCR; TCRdb stores just in-frame clones and leaves some out. The data show around 250,000 clones, with 85% to 90% seen just once and under 2.5% held by the top ten. Sequencing was done on a sample of peripheral blood. These receptors were collected from an older woman with COVID-19, enrolled during active disease.

The genes are TRBV21-1 and TRBJ1-4; the table assigns TRBD1, which was not confirmed against the DNA. TRBV21-1 is a pseudogene. The CDR3 has 20 residues. This CDR3 reads CASSKETHPAGAATNEKLFF. DNA of the CDR3: TGTGCCAGCAGCAAAGAGACACACCCAGCAGGGGCTGCAACTAATGAAAAACTGTTTTTT.

This clone showed up just once. The rearrangement joins TRBV2 to TRBJ1-3; D gene ambiguous. V lost 10 bases and J lost 0, with 13 bases in between. CDR3 length: 14 residues. The germline CDR1 and CDR2 sequences are SNHLY and FYNNEI. The CDR3 protein is CAIDPPSSGNTIYF. DNA for the CDR3: TGTGCCATCGATCCCCCTAGCTCTGGAAACACCATATATTTT.

The V gene is TRBV19, the J gene TRBJ2-7, with 7 bases identical to TRBD1. The CDR3 consists of 14 residues. V was clipped by 7 bases and J by 1 base; unmatched bases: 7. Germline V gene sequence: CDR1 LNHDA, CDR2 SQIVND (reference sequence). The CDR3 here is CASNTGTASYEQYF. The CDR3 DNA reads TGTGCCAGTAATACCGGGACAGCGTCCTACGAGCAGTACTTC.

The chain carries TRBV7-9 and TRBJ1-2, with 8 bases identical to TRBD1. Germline V lookup: CDR1 SEHNR, CDR2 FQNEAQ (reference sequence). Germline trimming cut 5 bases from V and 11 bases from J; bases unmatched to any gene: 10. This CDR3 spans 13 amino acids. CDR3 protein: CASSTRTGQRYTF. The CDR3 nucleotides are TGTGCCAGCAGCACGAGGACAGGGCAACGGTACACCTTC.

A single count supports this clone. The chain links TRBV4-3 to TRBJ2-1, with TRBD1 as a possible D gene (6 bases). Germline V gene lookup returns CDR1 LGHNA and CDR2 YSLEER. CDR3 length equals 13 residues. Between the trimmed V and J ends, which lost 0 bases and 7 bases, there was a span of 7 bases. The CDR3 DNA reads TGCGCCAGCAGCCAAGATGGGACAAATGAGCAGTTCTTC. Amino acid sequence: CASSQDGTNEQFF.

Only a few counts were recorded for this clone. V gene TRBV2 combines with J gene TRBJ2-6; D remains ambiguous. The V end lost 7 bases, the J end lost 0 bases, and 10 bases lay between the germline ends. CDR1 is SNHLY, CDR2 FYNNEI, per germline. The CDR3 sequence is 15 residues long. The CDR3 sequence is CASMVLSSGANVLTF. The CDR3 DNA reads TGTGCCAGCATGGTCCTTAGCTCTGGGGCCAACGTCCTGACTTTC.

The rearrangement uses TRBV7-6 and TRBJ1-6, with 7 positions matching TRBD1. The germline V gene has CDR1 SGHVS and CDR2 FNYEAQ. The CDR3 contains 16 residues. The J segment lost 6 bases and the V segment lost 4 bases, leaving 9 bases of the junction unmatched. CDR3 loop: CASSSAGTAFNSPLHF. CDR3 nucleotides: TGTGCCAGCAGCTCCGCCGGGACAGCCTTTAATTCACCCCTCCACTTT.

The chain combines TRBV10-1 with TRBJ1-5; 10 bases are shared with TRBD1. J gave up 0 bases and V 6 bases, and 23 bases lay outside the gene matches. There are 22 residues in the CDR3. Germline CDR1 is WNHNN and CDR2 is SYGVQD (reference sequence). The CDR3 DNA is TGCGCCAGCAGGGGGACAGGGGACCGGCGGGAACCCCCCGGTTATAGCAATCAGCCCCAGCATTTT. Its translation is CASRGTGDRREPPGYSNQPQHF.

The chain carries TRBV6-5 and TRBJ2-7, with 12 bases aligning to TRBD1. Germline trimming cut 7 bases from V and 5 bases from J; bases unmatched to any gene: 9. There are 15 residues in the CDR3. CDR1 is MNHEY, CDR2 SVGAGI, per germline. CDR3 region: CASKLTGTGGNEQYF. The CDR3 DNA reads as TGTGCCAGCAAGCTTACCGGGACAGGGGGCAACGAGCAGTACTTC.

The genes are TRBV11-2 and TRBJ1-1, with a tentative D call TRBD1 (6 bases). V dropped 4 bases and J dropped 8 bases, with 11 bases sitting between them. This CDR3 contains 12 residues. The germline gives CDR1 SGHAT, CDR2 FQNNGV. The CDR3 reads CASSYSQGEAFF. The DNA for the CDR3 is TGTGCCAGCAGCTATTCACAGGGAGAAGCTTTCTTT.

The chain employs TRBV5-6 and TRBJ1-5; no definite D call. Trimming cost V 3 bases and J 1 base, with 14 bases left between them. The CDR3 loop spans 16 amino acids. Germline V lookup: CDR1 SGHDT, CDR2 YYEEEE. The CDR3 DNA reads TGTGCCAGCAGCTGGACCGGAGGCCCGAGCAATCAGCCCCAGCATTTT. Translating it yields CASSWTGGPSNQPQHF.

V and J are TRBV6-5 and TRBJ1-1, with D maybe TRBD1 (6 bases). The germline V gene encodes CDR1 MNHEY and CDR2 SVGAGI. The length of the CDR3 is 13 residues. Between the trimmed V and J ends, which lost 5 bases and 3 bases, there was a span of 10 bases. CDR3 amino acids: CASSQTGYTEAFF. Here the CDR3 DNA reads TGTGCCAGCAGTCAGACAGGTTACACTGAAGCTTTCTTT.

The chain employs TRBV2 and TRBJ1-4, with a possible D match to TRBD1 (6 bases). V was cut by 3 bases and J by 7 bases, with 9 bases left in between. This CDR3 region has 13 residues. Germline CDR1 SNHLY, CDR2 FYNNEI. The CDR3 sequence is CASSETGFEKLFF. CDR3 nucleotides: TGTGCCAGCAGTGAGACAGGTTTTGAAAAACTGTTTTTT.

The V gene is TRBV6-5, the J gene TRBJ1-2; TRBD1 matches 7 bases. Germline CDR1 MNHEY, CDR2 SVGAGI. The CDR3 consists of 14 residues. V lost 3 bases to trimming and J lost 8 bases; unmatched junction nucleotides: 9. The CDR3 DNA reads TGTGCCAGCAGTTATCAAGGGGGCGCGGGCGGCTACACCTTC. This codes for CASSYQGGAGGYTF.

The chain couples TRBV7-9 to TRBJ1-1; the D is unclear. Germline V gene lookup returns CDR1 SEHNR and CDR2 FQNEAQ (reference sequence). The CDR3 is made up of 11 amino acids. The V gene lost 5 bases and the J gene lost 5 bases, with 6 bases spanning the gap. In DNA, the CDR3 is TGTGCCAGCAGCACGGGGACTGAAGCTTTCTTT. Protein sequence: CASSTGTEAFF. The complete variable domain, with remaining parts taken from reference TRBV7-9 and TRBJ1-1, reads DTGVSQNPRHKITKRGQNVTFRCDPISEHNRLYWYRQTLGQGPEFLTYFQNEAQLEKSRLLSDRFSAERPKGSFSTLEIQRTEQGDSAMYLCASSTGTEAFFGQGTRLTVV.

The chain couples TRBV19 to TRBJ1-6, with D possibly matching TRBD1 (5 bases). Trimming removed 7 bases from V and 10 bases from J, with 14 bases in between. This CDR3 is 13 amino acids long. Germline lookup yields CDR1 LNHDA and CDR2 SQIVND (reference sequence). CDR3 sequence: CASNSGLESPLHF. CDR3 DNA: TGTGCCAGTAATTCAGGGCTGGAATCACCCCTCCACTTT.

J is TRBJ1-5 and V is TRBV7-2, with 9 bases identical to TRBD1. Germline V gene sequence: CDR1 SGHTA, CDR2 FQGNSA. The CDR3 length is 15 residues. Germline trimming cut 5 bases from V and 6 bases from J; bases unmatched to any gene: 8. The CDR3 here is CASSPSGTGFQPQHF. CDR3 nucleotides: TGTGCCAGCAGCCCATCCGGGACAGGGTTTCAGCCCCAGCATTTT.

The V call is TRBV5-5, the J call TRBJ1-1; 7 bases map to TRBD1. The CDR3 spans 17 residues. Germline V gives CDR1 SGHKS, CDR2 YYEKEE (reference sequence). V was clipped by 1 base and J by 0 bases; unmatched bases: 9. The CDR3 nucleotides read TGTGCCAGCAGCTTGAATTTCGTAGGGGGCTTGAACACTGAAGCTTTCTTT. It is translated as CASSLNFVGGLNTEAFF.